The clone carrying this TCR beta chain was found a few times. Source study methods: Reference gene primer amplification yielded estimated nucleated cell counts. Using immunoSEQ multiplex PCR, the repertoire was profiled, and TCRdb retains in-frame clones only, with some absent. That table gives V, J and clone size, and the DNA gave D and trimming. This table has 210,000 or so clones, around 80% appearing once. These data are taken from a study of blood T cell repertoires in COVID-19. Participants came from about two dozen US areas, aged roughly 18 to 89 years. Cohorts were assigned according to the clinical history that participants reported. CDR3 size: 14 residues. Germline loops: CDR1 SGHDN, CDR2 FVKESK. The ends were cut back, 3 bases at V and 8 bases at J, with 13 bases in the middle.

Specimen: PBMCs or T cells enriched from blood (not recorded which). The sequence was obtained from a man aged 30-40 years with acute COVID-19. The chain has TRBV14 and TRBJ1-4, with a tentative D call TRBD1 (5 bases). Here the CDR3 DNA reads TGTGCCAGCAGCCATGGGGACTGGGAAGAAAAACTGTTTTTT. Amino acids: CASSHGDWEEKLFF.